The T cell receptor beta chain described here comes from a study of shared clonotypes between healthy human individuals. Study results and limitations: Even with large depth, rarefaction showed that sorted-subset sequencing was incomplete. It was the few donors that limited the genetic and exposure-history diversity represented.

Points on this clone: As yet, its antigen is unknown.

The study drew its donors from healthy HIV-negative adults without recent acute infections or vaccinations. Produced via immunoSEQ multiplex PCR; TCRdb's table is partial and in-frame only. The data show fewer than 1.4 million clones, approximately 80% seen once. V dropped 3 bases and J dropped 4 bases, with 19 bases sitting between them. Germline assignment: CDR1 SGHNT and CDR2 YYREEE (reference sequence). The CDR3 totals 16 residues. The chain links TRBV5-4 to TRBJ1-2, with D possibly TRBD1 on 6 matching bases. The sample taken for sequencing was memory CD4+ T cells from PBMCs. Specified subset: CD45RA-negative fraction. This TCR was sampled from a man between 18 and 35 years old in good health. Some clones in this sample may be carry-over from other donors' samples. The CDR3 region has the DNA TGTGCCAGCAGCTCGGGGTTAGGCGGGGGCAGCTATGGCTACACCTTC. Translation: CASSSGLGGGSYGYTF.